The subject of this entry is one T cell receptor beta chain. This CDR3 has 15 amino acids. Trimming pared 7 bases from V and 5 bases from J, leaving 18 bases between. Germline assignment: CDR1 LGHNA and CDR2 YSLEER. The data belong to a study of blood T cell repertoires in COVID-19. TCRdb's table, derived via immunoSEQ multiplex PCR, lists solely in-frame clones and lacks some. The data hold around 250,000 clones, with 85% observed a single time. Sequencing was done on a sample of peripheral blood. This receptor was obtained from a man aged 45-60 years with active or convalescent COVID-19. This rearrangement joins TRBV4-3 to TRBJ2-1; TRBD2 might be the D (7 bases). CDR3 residues: CASNRAGAQDNEQFF. The CDR3 bases are TGCGCCAGCAACAGGGCGGGAGCTCAGGACAATGAGCAGTTCTTC.